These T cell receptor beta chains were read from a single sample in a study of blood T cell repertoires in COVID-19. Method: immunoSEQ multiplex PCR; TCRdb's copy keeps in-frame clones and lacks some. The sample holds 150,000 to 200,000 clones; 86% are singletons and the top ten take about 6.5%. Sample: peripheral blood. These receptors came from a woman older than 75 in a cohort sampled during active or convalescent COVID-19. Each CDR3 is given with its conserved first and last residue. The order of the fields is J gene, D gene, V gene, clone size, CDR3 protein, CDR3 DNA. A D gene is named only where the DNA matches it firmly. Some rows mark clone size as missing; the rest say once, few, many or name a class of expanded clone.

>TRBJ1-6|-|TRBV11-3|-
CASSPSGHPDSPLHF
TGTGCCAGCAGCCCTTCGGGACACCCGGATTCACCCCTCCACTTT
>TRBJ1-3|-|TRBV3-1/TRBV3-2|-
CASSPPGGAGGNTIYF
TGTGCCAGCAGCCCCCCGGGGGGGGCTGGAGGAAACACCATATATTTT
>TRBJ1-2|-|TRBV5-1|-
CASSLASAGVKYGYTF
TGCGCCAGCAGCCTCGCGAGTGCGGGTGTGAAATATGGCTACACCTTC
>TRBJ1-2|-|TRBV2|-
CASSAPGAYGYTF
TGTGCCAGCAGTGCTCCAGGCGCATATGGCTACACCTTC
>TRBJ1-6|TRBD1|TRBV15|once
CATSLRQGHYSPLHF
TGTGCCACCAGCCTCCGACAGGGGCATTATTCACCCCTCCACTTT
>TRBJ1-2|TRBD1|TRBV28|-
CASSLGQWGTNYGYTF
TGTGCCAGCAGTCTGGGACAGTGGGGTACTAACTATGGCTACACCTTC
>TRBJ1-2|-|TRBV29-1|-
CSVEQGYGYTF
TGCAGCGTGGAACAGGGTTATGGCTACACCTTC
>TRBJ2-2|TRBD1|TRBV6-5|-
CASSSSDRVDTGELFF
TGTGCCAGCAGTTCCTCGGACAGGGTGGACACCGGGGAGCTGTTTTTT
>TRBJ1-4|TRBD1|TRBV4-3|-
CASSQGGNRGAEKLFF
TGCGCCAGCAGCCAAGGGGGGAACAGGGGTGCTGAAAAACTGTTTTTT
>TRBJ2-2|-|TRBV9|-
CASSISGTGELFF
TGTGCCAGCAGCATAAGCGGGACCGGGGAGCTGTTTTTT
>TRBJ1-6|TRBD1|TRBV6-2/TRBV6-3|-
CASSYLPGTGTNSPLHF
TGTGCCAGCAGTTACCTCCCCGGGACAGGGACAAATTCACCCCTCCACTTT
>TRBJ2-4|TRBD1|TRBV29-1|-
CSGGTGRVDIQYF
TGCAGTGGTGGGACAGGGAGAGTCGACATTCAGTACTTC
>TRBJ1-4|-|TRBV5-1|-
CASSFSATNEKLFF
TGCGCCAGCAGCTTCAGTGCAACTAATGAAAAACTGTTTTTT
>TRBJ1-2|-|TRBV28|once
CASSPHRADYGYTF
TGTGCCAGCAGCCCCCACAGGGCGGACTATGGCTACACCTTC
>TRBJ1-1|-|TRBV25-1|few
CASSASGGTEAFF
TGTGCCAGCAGTGCATCGGGGGGAACTGAAGCTTTCTTT
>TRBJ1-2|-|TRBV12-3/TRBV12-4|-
CASSLLGQSHF
TGTGCCAGCAGTTTGCTAGGACAGTCCCACTTC
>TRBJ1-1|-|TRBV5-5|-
CASSPTRVRNTEAFF
TGTGCCAGCAGCCCAACGCGGGTACGGAACACTGAAGCTTTCTTT
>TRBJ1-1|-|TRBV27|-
CASSTRDKANTEAFF
TGTGCCAGCAGTACCCGGGACAAAGCTAACACTGAAGCTTTCTTT
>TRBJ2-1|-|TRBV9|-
CASSVSSGAVYEQFF
TGTGCCAGCAGCGTATCTTCGGGAGCGGTTTATGAGCAGTTCTTC
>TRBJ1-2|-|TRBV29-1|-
CSALTVVYGYTF
TGCAGCGCCCTCACTGTGGTCTATGGCTACACCTTC
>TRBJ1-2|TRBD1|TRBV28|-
CASSFLDRGRYGYTF
TGTGCCAGCAGTTTTTTGGACAGGGGGAGGTATGGCTACACCTTC
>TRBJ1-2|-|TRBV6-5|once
CASSSGGGGNYGYTF
TGTGCCAGCAGTTCCGGTGGCGGGGGAAATTATGGCTACACCTTC